This passage covers 23 T cell receptor beta chains from one sample sequenced in a study of ipilimumab plus nivolumab after autologous stem cell transplantation. Clones were read by immunoSEQ multiplex PCR, and TCRdb kept only the in-frame ones, dropping some. The table shows about 43,000 clones, with roughly 88% occurring only once. The material sequenced was PBMCs, taken in a trial of ipilimumab plus nivolumab as post-transplant consolidation. The receptors originated from a male donor with multiple myeloma.

This chain links TRBV5-1 with TRBJ2-7, with 10 bases that match TRBD2. The CDR3 runs to 15 residues. Germline lookup yields CDR1 SGHRS and CDR2 YFSETQ. The junction had 8 bases not matched to a gene; V was cut back by 1 base and J by 7 bases. CDR3 sequence: CASSLFLAGEEEQYF. The CDR3 region has the DNA TGCGCCAGCAGCTTGTTCCTAGCGGGAGAAGAGGAGCAGTACTTC.

This chain links TRBV7-2 with TRBJ2-5; D unresolved. The J call is in doubt because the DNA end fits TRBJ2-7 better. CDR1 is SGHTA and CDR2 is FQGNSA in the germline V gene. The CDR3 sequence is 14 residues long. The CDR3 reads CASSFVPSSYEQYF. CDR3 sequence (DNA): TGTGCCAGCAGCTTTGTCCCGAGCTCCTACGAGCAGTACTTC.

The V call is TRBV7-3, the J call TRBJ2-7; 7 bases fit TRBD2. V shed 5 bases and J 0 bases; nucleotides not matched to a gene: 7. CDR3 size: 15 residues. Germline V gene data show CDR1 as SGHTA and CDR2 as FQGTGA. The DNA for the CDR3 is TGTGCCAGCAGCCGGGCGGGGGATCGCTCCTACGAGCAGTACTTC. Encoded protein: CASSRAGDRSYEQYF. Full variable domain (missing parts from reference TRBV7-3 and TRBJ2-7): GAGVSQTPSNKVTEKGKYVELRCDPISGHTALYWYRQSLGQGPEFLIYFQGTGAADDSGLPNDRFFAVRPEGSVSTLKIQRTERGDSAVYLCASSRAGDRSYEQYFGPGTRLTVT.

This chain's CDR3 is CASSHGLLTGELFF. The CDR3 DNA is TGTGCCAGCAGCCATGGACTACTCACCGGGGAGCTGTTTTTT. V and J are TRBV7-3 and TRBJ2-2; possible D gene TRBD2, 6 bases. Trimming stripped 5 bases from V and 4 bases from J, with 11 bases between. Germline loops: CDR1 SGHTA, CDR2 FQGTGA. This CDR3 region has 14 residues.

This clone appeared a single time. The gene calls are TRBV19 and TRBJ2-3, with D unresolved. The germline V and J ends were trimmed by 3 bases and 8 bases, with 12 bases remaining between them. CDR3 length: 13 residues. CDR1 LNHDA and CDR2 SQIVND come from the germline V gene (reference sequence). The CDR3 sequence: CASSIGPTGTQYF. The CDR3 bases are TGTGCCAGTAGTATTGGGCCCACGGGTACGCAGTATTTT. Variable domain in full (rest from reference TRBV19 and TRBJ2-3): DGGITQSPKYLFRKEGQNVTLSCEQNLNHDAMYWYRQDPGQGLRLIYYSQIVNDFQKGDIAEGYSVSREKKESFPLTVTSAQKNPTAFYLCASSIGPTGTQYFGPGTRLTVL.

The V call is TRBV6-6, the J call TRBJ1-5, with 9 bases aligning to TRBD1. The junction had 3 bases not matched to a gene; V was cut back by 6 bases and J by 6 bases. Looked up from germline, CDR1 is MNHNY and CDR2 is SVGAGI (reference sequence). The CDR3 length is 13 residues. CDR3 DNA sequence: TGTGCCAGCAGCACAGGGGGCGGTCAGCCCCAGCATTTT. Translated, it gives CASSTGGGQPQHF.

The V gene is TRBV19, the J gene TRBJ2-3, with D possibly TRBD2 on 7 matching bases. The CDR3 is made up of 16 amino acids. Trimming pared 6 bases from V and 4 bases from J, leaving 20 bases between. CDR1 LNHDA and CDR2 SQIVND come from the germline V gene (reference sequence). The CDR3 DNA is TGTGCCAGTAGGGGGTCGCGGGGGCTATTGCCAGATACGCAGTATTTT. Translation gives CASRGSRGLLPDTQYF.

This rearrangement joins TRBV30 to TRBJ2-3, with 8 bases matching TRBD2. V shed 0 bases, J shed 1 base, and the junction held 0 bases outside the gene matches. Per germline, CDR1 GTSNPN and CDR2 SVGIG (reference sequence). This CDR3 is built from 14 residues. The CDR3: CAWSVSGGTDTQYF. The CDR3 DNA reads TGTGCCTGGAGTGTTAGCGGGGGCACAGATACGCAGTATTTT.

The V gene is TRBV9, the J gene TRBJ1-5, with a tentative D call TRBD1 (6 bases). Trimming left V 0 bases short and J 4 bases short, with 14 bases between. The CDR3 length is 16 residues. The germline gives CDR1 SGDLS, CDR2 YYNGEE. CDR3 residues: CASSVGTGPNNQPQHF. DNA of the CDR3: TGTGCCAGCAGCGTAGGAACAGGGCCGAATAATCAGCCCCAGCATTTT.

The V and J genes are TRBV28 and TRBJ2-1; TRBD2 matches at 10 bases. CDR3 length: 16 amino acids. Trimming took 0 bases from V and 7 from J; bases not matched to a gene: 6. Germline CDR1 is MDHEN and CDR2 is SYDVKM. CDR3 amino acids: CASSLWGSGRGNEQFF. CDR3 DNA sequence: TGTGCCAGCAGTTTATGGGGCAGCGGGAGGGGAAATGAGCAGTTCTTC.

In its sample, this clone was seen once. The chain employs TRBV10-3 and TRBJ2-7; D is uncertain. Germline loops: CDR1 ENHRY, CDR2 SYGVKD. The CDR3 runs 12 residues. Between the trimmed V and J ends, which lost 7 bases and 1 base, there was a span of 8 bases. The DNA for the CDR3 is TGTGCCATCAAGGCAGGATCCTACGAGCAGTACTTC. This codes for CAIKAGSYEQYF.

This chain links TRBV7-9 with TRBJ2-1; 7 bases are a match to TRBD2. The CDR3 covers 15 residues. J gave up 5 bases and V 5 bases, and 9 bases lay outside the gene matches. Germline V CDR1 and CDR2: SEHNR, FQNEAQ (reference sequence). The DNA for the CDR3 is TGTGCCAGCAGCAATCTGGGGGGGAGAAACAATGAGCAGTTCTTC. Translating gives CASSNLGGRNNEQFF.

CDR3 in DNA: TGTGCCAGCAGGCCCCAGGGGTCGCCCCAGCATTTT. Translating gives CASRPQGSPQHF. The gene calls are TRBV2 and TRBJ1-5; TRBD1 might be the D (6 bases). Germline V gives CDR1 SNHLY, CDR2 FYNNEI. The CDR3 spans 12 residues. Trimming pared 6 bases from V and 9 bases from J, leaving 12 bases between. Supplemented by reference TRBV2 and TRBJ1-5, the full variable domain reads EPEVTQTPSHQVTQMGQEVILRCVPISNHLYFYWYRQILGQKVEFLVSFYNNEISEKSEIFDDQFSVERPDGSNFTLKIRSTKLEDSAMYFCASRPQGSPQHFGDGTRLSIL.

As regards this clone: The same CDR3 arises from other DNA sequences in this sample as well. The chain has TRBV5-1 and TRBJ2-2; D might be TRBD2 (6 bases). Trimming removed 4 bases from V and 0 bases from J, with 13 bases in between. Germline-derived CDR1 and CDR2 are SGHRS and YFSETQ. The CDR3 is made up of 16 amino acids. CDR3 sequence: CASSLGGGTNTGELFF. CDR3 DNA: TGCGCCAGCAGCCTGGGTGGGGGGACGAACACCGGGGAGCTGTTTTTT.

The rearrangement joins TRBV5-4 to TRBJ2-2; D unresolved. Germline CDR1 SGHNT, CDR2 YYREEE (reference sequence). V shed 0 bases and J shed 3 bases, with 6 bases lying between them. The CDR3 is made up of 14 amino acids. Written as DNA, the CDR3 is TGTGCCAGCAGCTTGGCCCCGGACACCGGGGAGCTGTTTTTT. The encoded protein is CASSLAPDTGELFF. Looking up the rest from reference TRBV5-4 and TRBJ2-2 gives the full variable domain: ETGVTQSPTHLIKTRGQQVTLRCSSQSGHNTVSWYQQALGQGPQFIFQYYREEENGRGNFPPRFSGLQFPNYSSELNVNALELDDSALYLCASSLAPDTGELFFGEGSRLTVL.

V usage is TRBV7-2 and J usage is TRBJ1-3; tentative D call: TRBD1 (6 bases). The V end lost 7 bases, the J end lost 4 bases, and 11 bases lay between the germline ends. The CDR3 covers 13 residues. The V gene's germline CDR1 is SGHTA and CDR2 FQGNSA. Here the CDR3 DNA reads TGTGCCAGCACTTCTCAGGGGGGAAACACCATATATTTT. This codes for CASTSQGGNTIYF.

This clone appeared a few times. V usage is TRBV9 and J usage is TRBJ2-4; TRBD2 aligns across 7 bases. With 0 bases clipped from V and 1 base from J, the junction kept 7 bases outside the gene matches. Germline V lookup: CDR1 SGDLS, CDR2 YYNGEE. The CDR3 runs 17 residues. CDR3 in amino acids: CASSVGGRAGAKNIQYF. The CDR3 DNA is TGTGCCAGCAGCGTAGGGGGGAGGGCCGGGGCCAAAAACATTCAGTACTTC.

DNA of the CDR3: TGCGCCAGCAGCCCTAATACCGGGGTCTCCTACAATGAGCAGTTCTTC. It translates to CASSPNTGVSYNEQFF. V usage is TRBV4-1 and J usage is TRBJ2-1; possibly TRBD2 for D (5 bases). Germline CDR1 MGHRA, CDR2 YSYEKL. CDR3 length equals 16 residues. Trimming shortened V by 4 bases and J by 0 bases, and 13 bases separated the two germline ends.

The chain employs TRBV7-9 and TRBJ2-3; D possibly corresponds to TRBD2 (6 bases). Trimming cost V 5 bases and J 2 bases, with 17 bases left between them. Germline V gene lookup returns CDR1 SEHNR and CDR2 FQNEAQ (reference sequence). The CDR3 totals 16 residues. In DNA, the CDR3 is TGTGCCAGCAGCGGTACGTGGCGGGGCCCCACAGATACGCAGTATTTT. Residues: CASSGTWRGPTDTQYF.

The V gene is TRBV25-1, the J gene TRBJ2-7; tentative D call: TRBD1 (5 bases). V was cut by 2 bases and J by 1 base, with 15 bases left in between. CDR1 and CDR2 (germline): MGHDK, SYGVNS. The CDR3 runs to 16 residues. DNA for the CDR3: TGTGCCAGCAGTGAAGGGTTCGCAGGGAAGTCCTACGAGCAGTACTTC. Protein sequence: CASSEGFAGKSYEQYF.

The chain links TRBV5-4 to TRBJ1-2, with a weak D call TRBD1 (5 bases). The V and J ends lost 4 bases and 2 bases respectively, with 12 bases between them. Germline V gene lookup returns CDR1 SGHNT and CDR2 YYREEE (reference sequence). There are 14 residues in the CDR3. The CDR3, as DNA: TGTGCCAGCAGCCCCACCGGGGGGAACTATGGCTACACCTTC. Encoded protein: CASSPTGGNYGYTF.

This clone was seen only a few times. The chain recombines TRBV7-3 with TRBJ1-6, with D possibly being TRBD1 (6 bases). CDR1 and CDR2 from the germline V gene are SGHTA and FQGTGA. The CDR3 covers 16 residues. Trimming shortened V by 2 bases and J by 8 bases, and 16 bases separated the two germline ends. The CDR3 protein is CASSLGGLGVDSPLHF. For the CDR3, the DNA is TGTGCCAGCAGCTTAGGGGGCCTAGGGGTCGATTCACCCCTCCACTTT.

The CDR3 DNA reads as TGTGCCAGCTCACTAACGTCCGGGGGTGAGCAGTTCTTC. Translated, it gives CASSLTSGGEQFF. V is TRBV18 and J is TRBJ2-1; tentatively, D is TRBD2 (6 bases). V lost 4 bases and J lost 9, with 13 bases in between. The CDR3 sequence is 13 residues long. The V gene's germline CDR1 is KGHSH and CDR2 LQKENI.